One sample yielded the 20 T cell receptor beta chains listed below, sequenced in a study of OX40 agonist ivuxolimab in advanced cancers. Generated by immunoSEQ multiplex PCR, the TCRdb table keeps only in-frame clones and is missing some. The data show about 67,000 clones, about nine tenths seen once. The source was CD4+ or CD8+ T cells sorted from blood, collected in a trial of the OX40 agonist ivuxolimab. These receptors originate from an adult with an advanced solid tumor such as melanoma, head and neck, liver or kidney cancer.

The chain uses TRBV28 and TRBJ1-4, with 9 bases identical to TRBD1. Germline values: CDR1 MDHEN, CDR2 SYDVKM. This CDR3 has 16 amino acids. Germline trimming cut 5 bases from V and 5 bases from J; bases unmatched to any gene: 9. In DNA form, the CDR3 reads TGTGCCAGCAGTCCACCCGGGACAGGGTTGAATGAAAAACTGTTTTTT. This encodes CASSPPGTGLNEKLFF.

The sample holds one count of this clone. The chain links TRBV5-1 to TRBJ2-1; 9 bases match TRBD2. This CDR3 has 15 amino acids. Germline lookup yields CDR1 SGHRS and CDR2 YFSETQ. The junction had 5 bases not matched to a gene; V was cut back by 4 bases and J by 3 bases. CDR3 in DNA: TGCGCCAGCAGCCAGACTAGCGGTAACTACAATGAGCAGTTCTTC. Translated: CASSQTSGNYNEQFF. Using reference TRBV5-1 and TRBJ2-1 for the parts outside the CDR3, the full variable domain is KAGVTQTPRYLIKTRGQQVTLSCSPISGHRSVSWYQQTPGQGLQFLFEYFSETQRNKGNFPGRFSGRQFSNSRSEMNVSTLELGDSALYLCASSQTSGNYNEQFFGPGTRLTVL.

V and J are TRBV5-4 and TRBJ1-1; no firm D call. Germline-derived CDR1 and CDR2 are SGHNT and YYREEE (reference sequence). V lost 0 bases, J lost 1 base, and 10 bases lay in between. The CDR3 length is 15 residues. Here the CDR3 reads CASSLDPSPNTEAFF. The CDR3 bases are TGTGCCAGCAGCTTGGATCCCAGCCCGAACACTGAAGCTTTCTTT.

This clone showed up just a few times. V is TRBV4-1 and J is TRBJ2-1, with D unresolved. This CDR3 is 14 amino acids long. The germline V gene encodes CDR1 MGHRA and CDR2 YSYEKL. Trimming removed 4 bases from V and 8 bases from J, with 15 bases in between. CDR3 sequence: CASSPQDGVHEQFF. The DNA of the CDR3 is TGCGCCAGCAGCCCCCAAGATGGTGTCCATGAGCAGTTCTTC.

This rearrangement joins TRBV18 to TRBJ2-1, with a tentative D call TRBD1 (6 bases). This CDR3 spans 14 amino acids. The germline gives CDR1 KGHSH, CDR2 LQKENI. Trimming left V 3 bases short and J 16 bases short, with 22 bases between. The CDR3: CASSPEDWAGALFF. In nucleotides, the CDR3 is TGTGCCAGCTCACCTGAAGACTGGGCAGGGGCGCTTTTCTTC.

The rearrangement uses TRBV7-2 and TRBJ2-3; D not resolved. CDR1 is SGHTA, CDR2 FQGNSA, per germline. The CDR3 loop spans 15 amino acids. Deletions cut 5 bases from V and 1 base from J, with 13 bases between. The CDR3: CASSPLWSGTDTQYF. The CDR3 DNA follows: TGTGCCAGCAGCCCCCTTTGGTCGGGCACAGATACGCAGTATTTT.

The chain carries TRBV2 and TRBJ2-5; tentative D call: TRBD2 (6 bases). This CDR3 is 15 amino acids long. Germline V gene lookup returns CDR1 SNHLY and CDR2 FYNNEI. V was clipped by 7 bases and J by 4 bases, with 19 bases between them. CDR3 in DNA: TGTGCCAGCACCTTGATGGGACTCGTCGGAGAGACCCAGTACTTC. This encodes CASTLMGLVGETQYF. Full variable domain (outside the CDR3, taken from reference TRBV2 and TRBJ2-5): EPEVTQTPSHQVTQMGQEVILRCVPISNHLYFYWYRQILGQKVEFLVSFYNNEISEKSEIFDDQFSVERPDGSNFTLKIRSTKLEDSAMYFCASTLMGLVGETQYFGPGTRLLVL.

The chain combines TRBV6-1 with TRBJ1-5; possible D gene TRBD1, 6 bases. Per germline, CDR1 MNHNS and CDR2 SASEGT. The CDR3 totals 15 residues. Trimming pared 3 bases from V and 1 base from J, leaving 10 bases between. As DNA, the CDR3 is TGTGCCAGCAGTGACCCTGGACAGAGCAATCAGCCCCAGCATTTT. Its translation is CASSDPGQSNQPQHF.

The rearrangement joins TRBV7-2 to TRBJ2-2; D call uncertain. V lost 0 bases and J lost 7, with 12 bases in between. CDR1 and CDR2 from the germline V gene are SGHTA and FQGNSA. This CDR3 is built from 15 residues. The CDR3 sequence is CASSLASSVGGELFF. CDR3 bases: TGTGCCAGCAGCTTAGCCAGTTCCGTCGGCGGGGAGCTGTTTTTT.

The rearrangement joins TRBV27 to TRBJ2-7, with 11 bases lining up with TRBD2. This CDR3 contains 17 residues. After removal of 5 bases from V and 3 bases from J, the junction contained 12 bases not matched to a gene. Germline V CDR1 and CDR2: MNHEY, SMNVEV (reference sequence). Here the CDR3 DNA reads TGTGCCAGCAGTCGGACTAGCGGGTCCTTCGGTTACTACGAGCAGTACTTC. Amino acid sequence: CASSRTSGSFGYYEQYF.

V gene TRBV7-2 combines with J gene TRBJ1-2; 7 bases agree with TRBD1. The V gene end was trimmed by 4 bases and the J gene end by 8 bases; junction bases not matched to a gene: 13. Germline assignment: CDR1 SGHTA and CDR2 FQGNSA. CDR3 length equals 15 residues. CDR3 in amino acids: CASSSRGAGLRGYTF. CDR3 DNA sequence: TGTGCCAGCAGCTCCAGGGGGGCAGGCCTGAGGGGCTACACCTTC.

Regarding this clone: An end of the junction differs from the germline gene, which may be a read error. The chain employs TRBV7-7 and TRBJ2-3; perhaps TRBD1 as D (6 bases). This CDR3 contains 15 residues. CDR1 and CDR2 from the germline V gene are SSHAT and FNYEAQ (reference sequence). The CDR3 nucleotides are TGTGCTAGCAGCCAGACAGGCCAAAGCACAGATACGCAGTATTTT. This translates into CASSQTGQSTDTQYF.

The V call is TRBV5-1, the J call TRBJ2-3, with 7 bases aligning to TRBD1. The J segment lost 2 bases and the V segment lost 3 bases, leaving 6 bases of the junction unmatched. The CDR3 runs 15 residues. From germline, CDR1 is SGHRS and CDR2 YFSETQ. CDR3 residues: CASSWRQGSTDTQYF. CDR3 DNA sequence: TGCGCCAGCAGCTGGAGACAGGGATCCACAGATACGCAGTATTTT.

CDR3 sequence (DNA): TGTGCCAGCAGCCAAGAAGGGGCCGCGGGGGGCAGATCTGAAGCTTTCTTT. Translation gives CASSQEGAAGGRSEAFF. The gene calls are TRBV14 and TRBJ1-1; D possibly corresponds to TRBD1 (6 bases). V gave up 0 bases and J gave up 6 bases, with 20 bases separating them. Looked up from germline, CDR1 is SGHDN and CDR2 is FVKESK. The CDR3 has 17 residues.

The V gene is TRBV7-2, the J gene TRBJ2-3; no firm D call. V was cut by 1 base and J by 8 bases, with 10 bases left in between. This CDR3 is built from 13 residues. Germline V gene sequence: CDR1 SGHTA, CDR2 FQGNSA. The CDR3 region has the DNA TGTGCCAGCAGCTTAGGTTCGAGTACTACGCAGTATTTT. Translating it yields CASSLGSSTTQYF.

The chain recombines TRBV27 with TRBJ2-6, with D possibly called TRBD1 or TRBD2 (5 bases each). Trimming took 4 bases from V and 4 from J, leaving 11 bases between them. Per germline, CDR1 MNHEY and CDR2 SMNVEV (reference sequence). This CDR3 has 15 residues. This chain's CDR3 is CASSWGTGGANVLTF. CDR3 nucleotides: TGTGCCAGCAGTTGGGGGACGGGAGGGGCCAACGTCCTGACTTTC.

V and J are TRBV7-2 and TRBJ2-7, with 9 bases that match TRBD2. This CDR3 spans 14 amino acids. Germline V gives CDR1 SGHTA, CDR2 FQGNSA. V was pared by 4 bases and J by 5 bases, with 6 bases of the junction left unmatched. The CDR3 reads CASSSQGLAHEQYF. For the CDR3, the DNA is TGTGCCAGCAGCTCCCAGGGACTAGCCCACGAGCAGTACTTC.

The chain employs TRBV5-6 and TRBJ1-5; the match to TRBD1 covers 10 bases. CDR3 length equals 14 residues. Germline V lookup: CDR1 SGHDT, CDR2 YYEEEE. With V trimmed by 4 bases and J by 9 bases, 7 bases remained unmatched. The CDR3 is CASSGGQGRGPQHF. The CDR3 DNA follows: TGTGCCAGCAGCGGGGGACAGGGGAGAGGGCCCCAGCATTTT.

This chain connects TRBV7-3 to TRBJ2-3, with 8 bases lining up with TRBD1. This CDR3 spans 16 amino acids. The germline gives CDR1 SGHTA, CDR2 FQGTGA. Trimming took 5 bases from V and 4 from J; bases not matched to a gene: 11. The CDR3 DNA reads as TGTGCCAGCAGCCAAGGACACCTACAGGGGGCAGATACGCAGTATTTT. Protein product: CASSQGHLQGADTQYF.

This sequence joins TRBV10-3 and TRBJ1-2; TRBD1 agrees at 9 bases. J was trimmed by 7 bases and V by 8 bases; bases with no gene match: 17. Germline V gene data show CDR1 as ENHRY and CDR2 as SYGVKD. The CDR3 has 16 residues. The DNA for the CDR3 is TGTGCCATCGAGGGTTCCCTGGACAGGGGCGACAGTGGCTACACCTTC. This encodes CAIEGSLDRGDSGYTF.